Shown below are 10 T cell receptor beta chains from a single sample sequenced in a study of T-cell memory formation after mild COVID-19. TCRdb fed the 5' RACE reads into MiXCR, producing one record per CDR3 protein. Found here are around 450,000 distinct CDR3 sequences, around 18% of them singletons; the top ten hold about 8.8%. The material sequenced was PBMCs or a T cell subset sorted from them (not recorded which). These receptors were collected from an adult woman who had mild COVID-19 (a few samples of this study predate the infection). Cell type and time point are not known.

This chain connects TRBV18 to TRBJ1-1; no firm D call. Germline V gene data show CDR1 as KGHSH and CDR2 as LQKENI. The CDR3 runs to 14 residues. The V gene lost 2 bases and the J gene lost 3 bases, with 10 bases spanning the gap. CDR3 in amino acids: CASSPKLSDTEAFF. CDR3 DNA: TGTGCCAGCTCACCAAAGCTGAGTGACACTGAAGCTTTCTTT.

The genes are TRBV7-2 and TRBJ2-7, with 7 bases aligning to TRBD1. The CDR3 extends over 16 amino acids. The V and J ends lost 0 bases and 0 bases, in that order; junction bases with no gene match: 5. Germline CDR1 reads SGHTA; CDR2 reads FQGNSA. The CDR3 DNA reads TGTGCCAGCAGCTTAGCCGGGACAGAAAGCTCCTACGAGCAGTACTTC. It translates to CASSLAGTESSYEQYF.

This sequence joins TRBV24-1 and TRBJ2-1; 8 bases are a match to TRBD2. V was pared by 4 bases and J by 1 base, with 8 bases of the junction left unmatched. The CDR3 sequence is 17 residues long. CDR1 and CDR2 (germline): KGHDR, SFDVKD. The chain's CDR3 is CATSETKTSGSYNEQFF. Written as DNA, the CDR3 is TGTGCCACCAGTGAAACTAAAACTAGCGGTTCCTACAATGAGCAGTTCTTC.

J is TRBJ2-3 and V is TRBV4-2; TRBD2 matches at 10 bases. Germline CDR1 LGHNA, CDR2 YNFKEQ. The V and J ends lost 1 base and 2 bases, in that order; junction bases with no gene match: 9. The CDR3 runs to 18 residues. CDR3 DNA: TGTGCCAGCAGCCAAGTCGGCCTAGCGGGGGCCAACACAGATACGCAGTATTTT. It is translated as CASSQVGLAGANTDTQYF.

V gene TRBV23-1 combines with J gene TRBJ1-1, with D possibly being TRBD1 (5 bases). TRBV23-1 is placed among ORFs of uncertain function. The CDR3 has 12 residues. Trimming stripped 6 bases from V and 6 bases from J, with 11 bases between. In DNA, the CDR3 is TGCGCCAGCAGCCGATGGGGCGCTGAAGCTTTCTTT. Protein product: CASSRWGAEAFF.

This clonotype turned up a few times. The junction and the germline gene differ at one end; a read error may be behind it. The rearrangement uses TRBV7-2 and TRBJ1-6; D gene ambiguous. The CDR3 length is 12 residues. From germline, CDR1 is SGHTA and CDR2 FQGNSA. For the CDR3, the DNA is TGTGCCAGCAGCTTACTTGGCGGCCCGACAAACTTT. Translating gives CASSLLGGPTNF.

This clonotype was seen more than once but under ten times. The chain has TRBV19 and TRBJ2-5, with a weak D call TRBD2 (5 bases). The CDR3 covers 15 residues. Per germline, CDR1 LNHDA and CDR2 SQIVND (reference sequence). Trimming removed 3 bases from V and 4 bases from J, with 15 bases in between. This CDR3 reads CASSMFEGLRETQYF. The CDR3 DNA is TGTGCCAGTAGTATGTTCGAGGGCTTGAGAGAGACCCAGTACTTC.

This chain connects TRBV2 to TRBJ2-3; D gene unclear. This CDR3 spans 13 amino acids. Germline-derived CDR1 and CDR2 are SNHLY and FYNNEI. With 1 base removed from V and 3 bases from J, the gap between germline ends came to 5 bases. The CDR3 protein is CASSEEETDTQYF. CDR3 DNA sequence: TGTGCCAGCAGTGAAGAGGAGACAGATACGCAGTATTTT.

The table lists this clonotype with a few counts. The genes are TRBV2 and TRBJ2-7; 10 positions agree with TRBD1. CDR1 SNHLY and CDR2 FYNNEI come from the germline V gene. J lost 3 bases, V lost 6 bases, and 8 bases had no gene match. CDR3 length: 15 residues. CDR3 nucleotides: TGTGCCAGCAGGGAGGACAGGGGGGACGTCTACGAGCAGTACTTC. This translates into CASREDRGDVYEQYF.

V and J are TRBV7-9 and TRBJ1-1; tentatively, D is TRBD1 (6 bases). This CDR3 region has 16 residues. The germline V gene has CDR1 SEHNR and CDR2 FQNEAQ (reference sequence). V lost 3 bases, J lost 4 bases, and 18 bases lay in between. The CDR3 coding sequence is TGTGCCAGCAGCTTGGTATGGGGGGCCAGGGGCACTGAAGCTTTCTTT. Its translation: CASSLVWGARGTEAFF.